These 24 T cell receptor beta chains were sequenced from one sample in a study of cytomegalovirus exposure and HLA in healthy donors. Profiled with immunoSEQ multiplex PCR; TCRdb holds only in-frame clones, not every one. In the table there are 55,000 to 75,000 clones, approximately 95% of which are singletons. Material for sequencing was PBMCs. The receptors shown here come from a woman aged 18-30 years in good health and CMV-seropositive.

The J gene is TRBJ2-1, the V gene TRBV7-9; maybe TRBD2 (5 bases). CDR1 is SEHNR, CDR2 FQNEAQ, per germline (reference sequence). The length of the CDR3 is 14 residues. V lost 0 bases, J lost 6 bases, and 9 bases lay in between. CDR3 coding DNA: TGTGCCAGCAGCTTAGCAATTCGGGGCAATGAGCAGTTCTTC. This gives the protein CASSLAIRGNEQFF.

The chain couples TRBV4-3 to TRBJ1-4; D call uncertain. The CDR3 is made up of 14 amino acids. Germline V gene lookup returns CDR1 LGHNA and CDR2 YSLEER. V lost 1 base, J lost 3 bases, and 6 bases lay in between. The CDR3 is CASSQVIANEKLFF. For the CDR3, the DNA is TGCGCCAGCAGCCAAGTTATAGCTAATGAAAAACTGTTTTTT.

This clone has only one observation. The chain uses TRBV2 and TRBJ1-2; D gene ambiguous. The CDR3 runs 13 residues. Per the germline V gene, CDR1 is SNHLY and CDR2 is FYNNEI. V lost 4 bases, J lost 5 bases, and 11 bases lay in between. In DNA, the CDR3 is TGTGCCAGCAGTGGCGGAGGGTGGTATGGCTACACCTTC. Protein: CASSGGGWYGYTF.

The chain links TRBV1 to TRBJ1-5; the table names TRBD1, a call not compared with the DNA. TRBV1 is a pseudogene. This CDR3 is built from 14 residues. The CDR3 region has the DNA TGCACCAGCAGCCAAGCAGGGAGCAATCAGCCCCAGCATTTT. It yields the protein CTSSQAGSNQPQHF.

V gene TRBV28 combines with J gene TRBJ1-2, with a possible D match to TRBD1 (6 bases). V was clipped by 5 bases and J by 2 bases, with 12 bases between them. Germline CDR1 is MDHEN and CDR2 is SYDVKM. The CDR3 has 14 amino acids. The DNA for the CDR3 is TGTGCCAGCAGTCGAGGGGACATGAACTATGGCTACACCTTC. Translation gives CASSRGDMNYGYTF.

This sequence joins TRBV5-6 and TRBJ1-1, with D perhaps matching TRBD1 (5 bases). This CDR3 is built from 13 residues. Germline lookup yields CDR1 SGHDT and CDR2 YYEEEE. V lost 0 bases to trimming and J lost 5 bases, with 8 bases between them. The CDR3 loop reads CASSLGGATEAFF. The CDR3 DNA is TGTGCCAGCAGCTTGGGTGGGGCGACTGAAGCTTTCTTT.

V usage is TRBV9 and J usage is TRBJ2-7, with D unclear. Germline CDR1 is SGDLS and CDR2 is YYNGEE. CDR3 length: 15 amino acids. Trimming removed 2 bases from V and 0 bases from J, with 12 bases in between. For the CDR3, the DNA is TGTGCCAGCAGCGTCGGTGCACCCTTCTCCTACGAGCAGTACTTC. Its protein product is CASSVGAPFSYEQYF.

The V call is TRBV27, the J call TRBJ2-7; D not certain. Trimming cost V 3 bases and J 3 bases, with 6 bases left between them. Per germline, CDR1 MNHEY and CDR2 SMNVEV (reference sequence). The CDR3 extends over 12 amino acids. The CDR3 here is CASSFTGYEQYF. The CDR3, as DNA: TGTGCCAGCAGTTTTACTGGCTACGAGCAGTACTTC.

This chain uses TRBV30 with TRBJ1-2, with D possibly TRBD1 on 5 matching bases. The germline V gene has CDR1 GTSNPN and CDR2 SVGIG (reference sequence). This CDR3 is built from 14 residues. Trimming shortened V by 3 bases and J by 6 bases, and 17 bases separated the two germline ends. The CDR3 DNA reads as TGTGCCTGGAGGAGACGGGCAGGGAATCATGGCTACACCTTC. Translating gives CAWRRRAGNHGYTF.

The chain couples TRBV9 to TRBJ1-2, with a possible D match to TRBD1 (6 bases). Germline-derived CDR1 and CDR2 are SGDLS and YYNGEE. There are 14 residues in the CDR3. Trimming shortened V by 4 bases and J by 8 bases, and 18 bases separated the two germline ends. The CDR3 reads CASSTGDTRRGYTF. DNA of the CDR3: TGTGCCAGCAGCACCGGGGACACCCGTAGGGGCTACACCTTC.

The gene calls are TRBV11-2 and TRBJ1-3, with D perhaps matching TRBD1 (6 bases). The CDR3 consists of 15 residues. The ends were cut back, 6 bases at V and 4 bases at J, with 16 bases in the middle. Per the germline V gene, CDR1 is SGHAT and CDR2 is FQNNGV. The CDR3 region has the DNA TGTGCCAGCAGTTTTAGGGGGAGCTACGGAAACACCATATATTTT. It translates to CASSFRGSYGNTIYF.

V and J are TRBV6-7 and TRBJ1-2, with 7 bases that match TRBD1. TRBV6-7 falls under the ORF class, with uncertain function. CDR3 length: 14 residues. V trimming: 2 bases; J trimming: 3 bases; junction bases outside the gene matches: 3. CDR3 loop: CASSYMGTDYGYTF. In nucleotides, the CDR3 is TGTGCCAGCAGTTACATGGGGACAGACTATGGCTACACCTTC.

This rearrangement joins TRBV18 to TRBJ2-7, with 9 positions matching TRBD1. The CDR3 contains 15 residues. Trimming removed 6 bases from V and 4 bases from J; junction bases left unmatched: 10. Germline assignment: CDR1 KGHSH and CDR2 LQKENI. CDR3 protein: CASSERTGDQYEQYF. The DNA for the CDR3 is TGTGCCAGCTCGGAAAGGACAGGGGACCAATACGAGCAGTACTTC.

The chain links TRBV7-9 to TRBJ2-2; 8 bases agree with TRBD2. Germline V gene data show CDR1 as SEHNR and CDR2 as FQNEAQ (reference sequence). Trimming removed 8 bases from V and 0 bases from J; junction bases left unmatched: 5. The CDR3 length is 15 residues. The DNA for the CDR3 is TGTGCCAGCGACCCCGGGGGGGCGAACACCGGGGAGCTGTTTTTT. Its translation: CASDPGGANTGELFF. Full variable domain (outside the CDR3, taken from reference TRBV7-9 and TRBJ2-2): DTGVSQNPRHKITKRGQNVTFRCDPISEHNRLYWYRQTLGQGPEFLTYFQNEAQLEKSRLLSDRFSAERPKGSFSTLEIQRTEQGDSAMYLCASDPGGANTGELFFGEGSRLTVL.

The J gene is TRBJ1-1, the V gene TRBV6-1; TRBD1 matches at 8 bases. There are 15 residues in the CDR3. The ends lost 0 bases at V and 4 bases at J; junction bases unmatched: 4. Germline V lookup: CDR1 MNHNS, CDR2 SASEGT. The CDR3 DNA is TGTGCCAGCAGTGAAGCGTGGACAGGGCTCACTGAAGCTTTCTTT. Translated: CASSEAWTGLTEAFF.

The chain combines TRBV10-3 with TRBJ1-2; 8 nucleotides match TRBD1. This CDR3 has 15 amino acids. The germline V gene encodes CDR1 ENHRY and CDR2 SYGVKD. With V trimmed by 7 bases and J by 3 bases, 10 bases remained unmatched. The CDR3 loop reads CAIKADRGVYYGYTF. The CDR3 nucleotides are TGTGCCATCAAAGCAGACAGGGGTGTGTACTATGGCTACACCTTC.

The V and J genes are TRBV4-3 and TRBJ2-7; a weak D match, TRBD1 (6 bases). Trimming left V 4 bases short and J 4 bases short, with 17 bases between. Germline-derived CDR1 and CDR2 are LGHNA and YSLEER. CDR3 size: 15 residues. CDR3 sequence (DNA): TGCGCCAGCAGCCTGGGCAGGACAGAGAAATACGAGCAGTACTTC. Translating it yields CASSLGRTEKYEQYF.

The chain employs TRBV9 and TRBJ1-5, with D tentatively TRBD1 (5 bases). The germline V gene encodes CDR1 SGDLS and CDR2 YYNGEE. The CDR3 covers 13 residues. With 3 bases removed from V and 2 bases from J, the gap between germline ends came to 6 bases. The chain's CDR3 is CASSGGGNQPQHF. The CDR3, as DNA: TGTGCCAGCAGCGGGGGGGGCAATCAGCCCCAGCATTTT.

The chain is built from TRBV7-2 and TRBJ1-4; TRBD1 matches at 8 bases. Germline assignment: CDR1 SGHTA and CDR2 FQGNSA. Trimming cost V 0 bases and J 7 bases; bases outside gene matches: 7. The CDR3 extends over 16 amino acids. CDR3 sequence (DNA): TGTGCCAGCAGCTTAGCTAGTGACAGGGGCGTTGAAAAACTGTTTTTT. This translates into CASSLASDRGVEKLFF.

The gene calls are TRBV7-3 and TRBJ2-1; 9 positions agree with TRBD2. Per the germline V gene, CDR1 is SGHTA and CDR2 is FQGTGA. The CDR3 is 20 amino acids. Trimming at V came to 4 bases and at J to 1 base, leaving 17 bases not matched to a gene. DNA for the CDR3: TGTGCCAGCAGCTCCGGTATATTGCGGGGGGGCCAAGAGTCCTACAATGAGCAGTTCTTC. Translation gives CASSSGILRGGQESYNEQFF.

The V gene is TRBV7-2, the J gene TRBJ1-6; D possibly corresponds to TRBD1 (6 bases). The germline gives CDR1 SGHTA, CDR2 FQGNSA. Trimming left V 3 bases short and J 8 bases short, with 11 bases between. This CDR3 spans 14 amino acids. CDR3 amino acids: CASSFGQKDSPLHF. The CDR3 region has the DNA TGTGCCAGCAGCTTCGGACAGAAGGATTCACCCCTCCACTTT. The variable domain in full, completed from reference TRBV7-2 and TRBJ1-6, reads GAGVSQSPSNKVTEKGKDVELRCDPISGHTALYWYRQSLGQGLEFLIYFQGNSAPDKSGLPSDRFSAERTGGSVSTLTIQRTQQEDSAVYLCASSFGQKDSPLHFGNGTRLTVT.

This clone was counted a single time. This sequence joins TRBV7-6 and TRBJ2-7; D is perhaps TRBD1 (6 bases). V was pared by 11 bases and J by 4 bases, with 15 bases between. This CDR3 has 12 amino acids. Germline V gene lookup returns CDR1 SGHVS and CDR2 FNYEAQ. The CDR3 here is CAPRGVKYEQYF. CDR3 bases: TGTGCCCCCAGGGGAGTTAAGTACGAGCAGTACTTC.

This rearrangement joins TRBV5-4 to TRBJ1-6; TRBD1 might be the D (5 bases). The CDR3 has 14 amino acids. V lost 6 bases, J lost 5 bases, and 12 bases lay in between. CDR1 SGHNT and CDR2 YYREEE come from the germline V gene (reference sequence). CDR3 coding DNA: TGTGCCAGCAATGTAGACAGTCATAATTCACCCCTCCACTTT. This gives the protein CASNVDSHNSPLHF.

This clone was seen just once. The DNA for the CDR3 is TGTGCCTTTTTAGAATCGGGGGGGCATGGGACGCAGTATTTT. This gives the protein CAFLESGGHGTQYF. The genes are TRBV30 and TRBJ2-3; 8 bases are a match to TRBD2. The CDR3 runs to 14 residues. Looked up from germline, CDR1 is GTSNPN and CDR2 is SVGIG (reference sequence). V dropped 7 bases and J dropped 9; count of bases not matched to a gene: 15.